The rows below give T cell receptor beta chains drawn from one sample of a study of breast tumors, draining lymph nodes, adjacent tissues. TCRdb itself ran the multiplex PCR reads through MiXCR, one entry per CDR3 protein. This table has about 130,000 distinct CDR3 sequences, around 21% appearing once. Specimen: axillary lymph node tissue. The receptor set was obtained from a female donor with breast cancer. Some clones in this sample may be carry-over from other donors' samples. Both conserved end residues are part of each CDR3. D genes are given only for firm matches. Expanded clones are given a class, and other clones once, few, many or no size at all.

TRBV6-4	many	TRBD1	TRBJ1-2	TGTGCCAGCAGTCAAACCGGGACAGGACGCTATGGCTACACCTTC	CASSQTGTGRYGYTF
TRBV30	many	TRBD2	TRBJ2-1	TGTGCCTGGAAGCCTAGCGGGTCCTACAATGAGCAGTTCTTC	CAWKPSGSYNEQFF
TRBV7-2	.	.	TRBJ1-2	TGTGCCAGCGGCTTAAAGCAGGGTAACTATGGCTACACCTTC	CASGLKQGNYGYTF
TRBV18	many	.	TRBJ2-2	TGTGCCAGCTCACCATCGCAGGGGCATGATACCGGGGAGCTGTTTTTT	CASSPSQGHDTGELFF
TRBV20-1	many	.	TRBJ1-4	TGCAGTGCTAGGGGGTTTGGTGAAGGTGAAAAACTGTTTTTT	CSARGFGEGEKLFF
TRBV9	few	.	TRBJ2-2	TGTGCCAGCAGCGTCGGAGACACCGGGGAGCTGTTTTTT	CASSVGDTGELFF
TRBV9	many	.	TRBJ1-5	TGTGCCAGCAGCGTCGACCCGGGCCAGCCCCAGCATTTT	CASSVDPGQPQHF
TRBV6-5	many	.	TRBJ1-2	TGTGCCAGCAGTTACTCGAGCCAGGCCTATGGCTACACCTTC	CASSYSSQAYGYTF
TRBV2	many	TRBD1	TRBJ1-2	TGTGCCAGCAATCCAGGGGGGTCGTGGGGTGGCTACACCTTC	CASNPGGSWGGYTF
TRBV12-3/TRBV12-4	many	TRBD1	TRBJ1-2	TGTGCCAGCAGTTTAACGGGACAGGGATCCTGGGGCTACACCTTC	CASSLTGQGSWGYTF
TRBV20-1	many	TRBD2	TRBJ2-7	TGCAGTGCGCCCGGGGAGGGGTCGTTATCGTCCTACGAGCAGTACTTC	CSAPGEGSLSSYEQYF
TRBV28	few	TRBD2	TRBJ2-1	TGTGCCAGCAGTTTAGTGGGCGGGAGTCCTAAAGACAATGAGCAGTTCTTC	CASSLVGGSPKDNEQFF
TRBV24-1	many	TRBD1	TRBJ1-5	TGTGCCACCAGTGAAACAGGGGATCAGCCCCAGCATTTT	CATSETGDQPQHF
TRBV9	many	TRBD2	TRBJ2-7	TGTGCCAGCAGCGTAGACCCCCGGACTAGCGCGACTGGGGAGCAGTACTTC	CASSVDPRTSATGEQYF
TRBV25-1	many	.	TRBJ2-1	TGTGCCAGCAGCGGCCCGTCTCCCTCGGACTGGAGAATCAACAATGAGCAGTTCTTC	CASSGPSPSDWRINNEQFF
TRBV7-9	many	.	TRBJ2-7	TGTGCCAGCAGCCAAACAGGGTGGGCCTACGAGCAGTACTTC	CASSQTGWAYEQYF